This T cell receptor beta chain is drawn from a study of T cells after yellow fever vaccination. It was through 5'RACE template switching that TCR cDNA was made, with a universal primer site and UMIs added. TCRdb reprocessed the 5' RACE reads via MiXCR and lists one record per CDR3 protein. In the table there are about 340,000 distinct CDR3 sequences, 8.7% of which are singletons. The table lists this clonotype with a few counts. The V gene's germline CDR1 is DFQATT and CDR2 SNEGSKA (reference sequence). The V end lost 7 bases, the J end lost 3 bases, and 16 bases lay between the germline ends. The CDR3 runs 13 residues.

The sequencing used PBMCs, collected on the day of the first yellow fever vaccination. This receptor was obtained from a man aged 18 to 30 who received the YFV17D yellow fever vaccine. This chain uses TRBV20-1 with TRBJ2-7; tentatively, D is TRBD2 (5 bases). For the CDR3, the DNA is TGCAGTGGGTCCGGACTCAGACTCTACGAGCAGTACGTC. This sequence encodes CSGSGLRLYEQYV.